A single sample gave rise to the 25 T cell receptor beta chains below, sequenced in a study of blood T cell repertoires in COVID-19. Data came from immunoSEQ multiplex PCR; TCRdb stores just in-frame clones and leaves some out. The sample includes about 71,000 clones, 83% of them seen just once. The sequenced sample was peripheral blood. The origin of the receptors is a man aged 25 to 40 with COVID-19, enrolled during active disease.

The chain uses TRBV28 and TRBJ2-1; TRBD1 agrees at 9 bases. Germline V gives CDR1 MDHEN, CDR2 SYDVKM. The CDR3 extends over 15 amino acids. The trim removed 5 bases at V and 4 bases at J, leaving 6 bases unmatched. CDR3 nucleotides: TGTGCCAGCAGTATCCGGGACAGGGTATACAATGAGCAGTTCTTC. Translation: CASSIRDRVYNEQFF.

The chain recombines TRBV2 with TRBJ1-5; D unresolved. V was shortened by 1 base and J by 7 bases, with 8 bases between the two germline ends. CDR1 and CDR2 from the germline V gene are SNHLY and FYNNEI. The CDR3 is 13 residues long. In nucleotides, the CDR3 is TGTGCCAGCAGTGAAGGGAGAAAACAGCCCCAGCATTTT. This sequence encodes CASSEGRKQPQHF. The full variable domain, rest sourced from reference TRBV2 and TRBJ1-5, is EPEVTQTPSHQVTQMGQEVILRCVPISNHLYFYWYRQILGQKVEFLVSFYNNEISEKSEIFDDQFSVERPDGSNFTLKIRSTKLEDSAMYFCASSEGRKQPQHFGDGTRLSIL.

V usage is TRBV19 and J usage is TRBJ2-1, with 11 bases fitting TRBD2. Germline-derived CDR1 and CDR2 are LNHDA and SQIVND (reference sequence). V was clipped by 5 bases and J by 7 bases; unmatched bases: 10. This CDR3 spans 16 amino acids. CDR3 nucleotide sequence: TGTGCCAGTAGTGCACCACTAGCGGGGGTCCCTAATGAGCAGTTCTTC. Its protein is CASSAPLAGVPNEQFF.

This clone was found once. The chain uses TRBV11-2 and TRBJ1-3; 10 bases are a match to TRBD1. Germline CDR1 is SGHAT and CDR2 is FQNNGV. The CDR3 is 16 residues long. The V and J ends lost 5 bases and 2 bases, in that order; junction bases with no gene match: 6. DNA of the CDR3: TGTGCCAGCAGCCGTCCGGGACAGGGGACTGGAAACACCATATATTTT. Protein: CASSRPGQGTGNTIYF.

This chain connects TRBV9 to TRBJ2-3, with 8 bases aligning to TRBD2. This CDR3 comprises 16 residues. After removal of 4 bases from V and 6 bases from J, the junction contained 13 bases not matched to a gene. Germline lookup yields CDR1 SGDLS and CDR2 YYNGEE. For the CDR3, the DNA is TGTGCCAGCAGCCTCCTGGCTAGCGGGCGGCGGGATACGCAGTATTTT. This gives the protein CASSLLASGRRDTQYF.

V and J are TRBV30 and TRBJ1-2; 8 positions agree with TRBD1. Trimming at V came to 5 bases and at J to 4 bases, leaving 6 bases not matched to a gene. The CDR3 is made up of 13 amino acids. Germline V gives CDR1 GTSNPN, CDR2 SVGIG (reference sequence). CDR3 bases: TGTGCCTGGCGGGACAGGAGTCCCTATGGCTACACCTTC. Encoded protein: CAWRDRSPYGYTF.

The chain combines TRBV7-6 with TRBJ2-7; D perhaps matches TRBD2 (6 bases). The ends were cut back, 4 bases at V and 3 bases at J, with 10 bases in the middle. This CDR3 contains 13 residues. Germline V gene sequence: CDR1 SGHVS, CDR2 FNYEAQ. CDR3 protein: CASSSGSLYEQYF. As DNA, the CDR3 is TGTGCCAGCAGCTCCGGGAGCCTCTACGAGCAGTACTTC.

The table lists this clone with a few counts. The chain uses TRBV4-1 and TRBJ1-2; no clear D gene. CDR3 length: 14 residues. V gave up 3 bases and J gave up 7 bases, with 15 bases separating them. From germline, CDR1 is MGHRA and CDR2 YSYEKL. The CDR3 DNA is TGCGCCAGCAGCCAGGCAGGAGGGATGGGTGGCTACACCTTC. This gives the protein CASSQAGGMGGYTF.

This rearrangement joins TRBV11-2 to TRBJ1-3, with D hard to call. Germline V gene data show CDR1 as SGHAT and CDR2 as FQNNGV. V was cut by 0 bases and J by 7 bases, with 7 bases left in between. This CDR3 contains 13 residues. Written as DNA, the CDR3 is TGTGCCAGCAGCTTAGATCGCGAGAACACCATATATTTT. Its translation: CASSLDRENTIYF.

CDR3 sequence (DNA): TGCGCCAGCAGCTGGACTAGCGGTCACAATGAGCAGTTCTTC. It codes for CASSWTSGHNEQFF. The chain carries TRBV5-1 and TRBJ2-1, with TRBD2 matching 10 bases. CDR1 is SGHRS, CDR2 YFSETQ, per germline. This CDR3 has 14 residues. V trimming: 3 bases; J trimming: 5 bases; junction bases outside the gene matches: 2.

Written as DNA, the CDR3 is TGTGCCAGCAGGCGGACAGCTAGCTCCTATAATTCACCCCTCCACTTT. Translated, it gives CASRRTASSYNSPLHF. J is TRBJ1-6 and V is TRBV6-4; tentatively, D is TRBD1 (6 bases). Germline V gene sequence: CDR1 MRHNA, CDR2 SNTAGT. Trimming removed 6 bases at V and 0 bases at J, with 12 bases between. This CDR3 comprises 16 residues.

V gene TRBV14 combines with J gene TRBJ2-3, with no clear D. The CDR3 contains 13 residues. V lost 6 bases and J lost 2, with 9 bases in between. The germline V gene encodes CDR1 SGHDN and CDR2 FVKESK. In DNA, the CDR3 is TGTGCCAGCAGTTACGAGGTCACAGATACGCAGTATTTT. Translation gives CASSYEVTDTQYF.

In its sample, this clone was seen a few times. The V gene is TRBV28, the J gene TRBJ1-2, with TRBD1 as a possible D gene (5 bases). The CDR3 runs to 13 residues. The V gene lost 6 bases and the J gene lost 4 bases, with 12 bases spanning the gap. Germline-derived CDR1 and CDR2 are MDHEN and SYDVKM. CDR3 bases: TGTGCCAGCAGCTCAGGGCCGGTCTATGGCTACACCTTC. Translated: CASSSGPVYGYTF.

The chain recombines TRBV28 with TRBJ1-4, with TRBD1 matching 7 bases. Trimming cost V 6 bases and J 5 bases; bases outside gene matches: 6. Germline CDR1 reads MDHEN; CDR2 reads SYDVKM. The CDR3 has 14 amino acids. The CDR3 protein is CASSTGTVNEKLFF. In DNA form, the CDR3 reads TGTGCCAGCAGCACCGGGACAGTGAATGAAAAACTGTTTTTT.

The chain joins TRBV28 to TRBJ1-4; D remains ambiguous. The CDR3 sequence is 15 residues long. The V end lost 3 bases, the J end lost 1 base, and 9 bases lay between the germline ends. CDR1 is MDHEN and CDR2 is SYDVKM in the germline V gene. The CDR3 here is CASSLSGGTNEKLFF. CDR3 sequence (DNA): TGTGCCAGCAGTTTGTCAGGTGGAACTAATGAAAAACTGTTTTTT.

By share, this clone ranks as medium-sized (0.01 to 0.1%). V usage is TRBV11-2 and J usage is TRBJ1-5; D uncertain. Germline CDR1 reads SGHAT; CDR2 reads FQNNGV. The CDR3 has 14 amino acids. V was cut by 5 bases and J by 2 bases, with 10 bases left in between. CDR3 protein: CASSRGYGNQPQHF. For the CDR3, the DNA is TGTGCCAGCAGCCGCGGTTACGGCAATCAGCCCCAGCATTTT.

The CDR3 spells CASRPGQGETEQYF. The CDR3 bases are TGTGCCAGCAGACCGGGACAGGGGGAGACCGAGCAGTACTTC. J is TRBJ2-7 and V is TRBV27; 11 bases agree with TRBD1. After removal of 6 bases from V and 6 bases from J, the junction contained 7 bases not matched to a gene. The CDR3 consists of 14 residues. Looked up from germline, CDR1 is MNHEY and CDR2 is SMNVEV (reference sequence).

This clone has a handful of counts. This chain connects TRBV7-2 to TRBJ1-5, with D hard to call. The CDR3 spans 15 residues. Germline CDR1 SGHTA, CDR2 FQGNSA. V gave up 5 bases and J gave up 4 bases, with 15 bases separating them. The CDR3 loop is CASSGEVGQNQPQHF. The CDR3, as DNA: TGTGCCAGCAGCGGAGAGGTGGGTCAGAATCAGCCCCAGCATTTT.

The chain combines TRBV9 with TRBJ2-7; 8 nucleotides match TRBD2. With 4 bases clipped from V and 4 bases from J, the junction kept 10 bases outside the gene matches. This CDR3 region has 15 residues. Germline V lookup: CDR1 SGDLS, CDR2 YYNGEE. Here the CDR3 DNA reads TGTGCCAGCAGCCCTCAAGCGGGAGCCCCTTACGAGCAGTACTTC. Translated, it gives CASSPQAGAPYEQYF.

The chain uses TRBV30 and TRBJ1-2, with a weak D call TRBD1 (6 bases). Germline V gives CDR1 GTSNPN, CDR2 SVGIG (reference sequence). The CDR3 spans 13 residues. V lost 3 bases and J 2 bases, leaving 10 bases between the germline ends. The CDR3 spells CAWRTGKNYGYTF. Here the CDR3 DNA reads TGTGCCTGGAGAACAGGGAAGAACTATGGCTACACCTTC.

This clone was counted a single time. The CDR3 bases are TGTGCCATCAGTGAGTCGAGACAGGGCCATGGCTACACCTTC. Translated, it gives CAISESRQGHGYTF. J is TRBJ1-2 and V is TRBV10-3, with 7 bases matching TRBD1. Per germline, CDR1 ENHRY and CDR2 SYGVKD. The CDR3 is 14 residues long. V shed 0 bases, J shed 6 bases, and the junction held 4 bases outside the gene matches.

The rearrangement joins TRBV10-3 to TRBJ1-5; D gene unclear. This CDR3 has 13 residues. Germline V gene lookup returns CDR1 ENHRY and CDR2 SYGVKD. The V gene lost 2 bases and the J gene lost 1 base, with 3 bases spanning the gap. CDR3: CAISEGSNQPQHF. The DNA for the CDR3 is TGTGCCATCAGTGAGGGCAGCAATCAGCCCCAGCATTTT.

This sequence joins TRBV7-9 and TRBJ1-4; D is possibly TRBD1 (6 bases). The CDR3 is made up of 15 amino acids. V was pared by 5 bases and J by 4 bases, with 14 bases between. Per the germline V gene, CDR1 is SEHNR and CDR2 is FQNEAQ (reference sequence). Here the CDR3 DNA reads TGTGCCAGCAGCGGAAACAGGGATGGTAATGAAAAACTGTTTTTT. Encoded protein: CASSGNRDGNEKLFF. The whole variable domain, filled in from reference TRBV7-9 and TRBJ1-4, reads DTGVSQNPRHKITKRGQNVTFRCDPISEHNRLYWYRQTLGQGPEFLTYFQNEAQLEKSRLLSDRFSAERPKGSFSTLEIQRTEQGDSAMYLCASSGNRDGNEKLFFGSGTQLSVL.

The gene calls are TRBV28 and TRBJ2-1, with 9 nucleotides matching TRBD1. CDR3 length: 13 residues. Germline loops: CDR1 MDHEN, CDR2 SYDVKM. V gave up 5 bases and J gave up 12 bases; unmatched junction bases: 8. Written as DNA, the CDR3 is TGTGCCAGCAGTCTAGCGACAGGGGGTCGGCAGTTCTTC. The encoded protein is CASSLATGGRQFF.

This clone turned up a few times. The rearrangement uses TRBV6-4 and TRBJ2-1, with 8 nucleotides matching TRBD1. CDR1 is MRHNA, CDR2 SNTAGT, per germline. V lost 2 bases and J lost 6; bases outside the gene matches: 6. This CDR3 contains 15 residues. CDR3 loop: CASSDGQGRCNEQFF. In DNA, the CDR3 is TGTGCCAGCAGTGACGGACAGGGCCGGTGCAATGAGCAGTTCTTC.